This TCR beta chain appears in the sequencing data of a study of blood T cell repertoires in COVID-19. Study as a whole: Acute-phase and convalescent COVID-19 samples originated in the United States, Italy and Spain. PBMCs, B-cell-depleted T cells, or T cells provided the cDNA or gDNA that made up the material.

Authors' methods: Amplified reference gene primers provided the basis for estimating nucleated cell counts. Clones were sequenced by immunoSEQ multiplex PCR, and TCRdb holds only the in-frame ones, with some missing. That table furnishes V, J and clone size, whereas the DNA furnished D and trimming. The repertoire has 150,000 to 200,000 clones, about 83% of them found once; the top ten carry roughly 0.85%. This clone is a singleton in its sample. This sequence was found in a woman aged 18-29 years who had recovered from COVID-19. The sample taken for sequencing was peripheral blood.

CDR3: CASSVAGQGFTGELFF. The CDR3 region has the DNA TGTGCCAGCAGCGTAGCAGGGCAAGGATTCACCGGGGAGCTGTTTTTT. The chain recombines TRBV9 with TRBJ2-2, with a weak D call TRBD1 (5 bases). This CDR3 is 16 amino acids long. V shed 0 bases and J shed 4 bases, with 13 bases lying between them. Germline-derived CDR1 and CDR2 are SGDLS and YYNGEE. The full variable domain, completed using reference TRBV9 and TRBJ2-2, is DSGVTQTPKHLITATGQRVTLRCSPRSGDLSVYWYQQSLDQGLQFLIQYYNGEERAKGNILERFSAQQFPDLHSELNLSSLELGDSALYFCASSVAGQGFTGELFFGEGSRLTVL.